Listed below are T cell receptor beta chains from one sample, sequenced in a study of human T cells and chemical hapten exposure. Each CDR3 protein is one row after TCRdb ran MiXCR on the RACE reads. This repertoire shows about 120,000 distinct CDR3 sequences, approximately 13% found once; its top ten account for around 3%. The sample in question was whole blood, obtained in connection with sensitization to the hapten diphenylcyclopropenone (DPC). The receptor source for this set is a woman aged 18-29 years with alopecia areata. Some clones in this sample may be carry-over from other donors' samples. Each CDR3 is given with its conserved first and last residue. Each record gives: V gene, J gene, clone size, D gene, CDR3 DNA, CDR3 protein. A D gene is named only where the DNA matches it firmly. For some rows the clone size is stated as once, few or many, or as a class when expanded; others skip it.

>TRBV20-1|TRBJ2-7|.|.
TGCAGTGCCGTAGGACGGGGACCACTCCAGTACTTC
CSAVGRGPLQYF
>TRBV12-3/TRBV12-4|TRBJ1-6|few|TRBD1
TGTGCCAGCAGACCAAACAGGGGCTCCTATAATTCACCCCTCCACTTT
CASRPNRGSYNSPLHF
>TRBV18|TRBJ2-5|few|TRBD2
TGTGCCAGCTCGTATCCGGGACTACAAGAGACCCAGTACTTC
CASSYPGLQETQYF
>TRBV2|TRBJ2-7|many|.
TGTGCCAGCAGTGGAGTCGAGTCCTACGAGCAGTACTTC
CASSGVESYEQYF
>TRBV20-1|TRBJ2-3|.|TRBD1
TGCAGTGCTAGTGCCGGGACAGGGGGCTTAGATACGCAGTATTTT
CSASAGTGGLDTQYF
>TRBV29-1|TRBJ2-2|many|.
TGCAGCGTTGTAGGCCGTGGCGCCGGGGAGCTGTTTTTT
CSVVGRGAGELFF
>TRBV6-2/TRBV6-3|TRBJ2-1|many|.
TGTGCCAGCAGTTACTCGCCTACCACCGGCTTGTACAATGAGCAGTTCTTC
CASSYSPTTGLYNEQFF
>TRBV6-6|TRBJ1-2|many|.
TGTGCCAGCAGTTACGGGGGGAACTATGGCTACACCTTC
CASSYGGNYGYTF
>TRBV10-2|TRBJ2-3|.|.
TGCGCCAGCAGTGAAAGGGCAGGGGTGGGAGATACGCAGTATTTT
CASSERAGVGDTQYF
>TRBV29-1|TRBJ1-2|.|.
TGCAGCGTTGCGACTGCAGGGGTAAACTATGGCTACACCTTC
CSVATAGVNYGYTF
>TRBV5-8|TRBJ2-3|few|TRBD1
TGTGCCAGCAGCTCGGGACAGGGCACAGATACGCAGTATTTT
CASSSGQGTDTQYF
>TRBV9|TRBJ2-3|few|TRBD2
TGTGCCAGCAGCGTCTCTAGCGGGGGGAGCACAGATACGCAGTATTTT
CASSVSSGGSTDTQYF
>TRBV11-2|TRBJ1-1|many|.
TGTGCCAGCAGCCCGAGGACAGCTATGAACACTGAAGCTTTCTTT
CASSPRTAMNTEAFF
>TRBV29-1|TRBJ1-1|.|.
TGCAGCGGACTGAGGGGCACTGAAGCTTTCTTT
CSGLRGTEAFF
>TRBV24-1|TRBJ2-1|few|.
TGTGCCACCAGTGAGGGGGATTGGGATGAGCAGTTCTTC
CATSEGDWDEQFF
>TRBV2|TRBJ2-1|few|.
TGTGCCAGCAGTGAAAGGAGATTGCAGTTCTTC
CASSERRLQFF
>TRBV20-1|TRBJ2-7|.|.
TGCAGTGCCACACGACTACAGGGAAAGGAGCAGTACTTC
CSATRLQGKEQYF
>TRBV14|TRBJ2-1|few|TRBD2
TGTGCCAGCAGCCAAGTGATGGGACTACTGATAAATGAGCAGTTCTTC
CASSQVMGLLINEQFF
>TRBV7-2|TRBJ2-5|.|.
TGTGCCAGCAGCCCCCCCGGGGCCTACAAAGAGACCCAGTACTTC
CASSPPGAYKETQYF
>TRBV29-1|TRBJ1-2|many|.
TGCAGCGTTGTGGGCGCTAACTATGGCTACACCTTC
CSVVGANYGYTF
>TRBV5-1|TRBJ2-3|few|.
TGCGCCAGCAGCTTAAGACTGTCGGGGGTTGCAGATACGCAGTATTTT
CASSLRLSGVADTQYF
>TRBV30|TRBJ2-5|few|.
TGTGCCTGGAGCCCGGGAATCGGGAAGGAGACCCAGTACTTC
CAWSPGIGKETQYF
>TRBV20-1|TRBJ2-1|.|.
TGCAGTGCTAGAGAGGGACGGGACCGATTTTACAATGAGCAGTTCTTC
CSAREGRDRFYNEQFF
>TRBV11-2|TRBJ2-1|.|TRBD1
TGTGCCAGCAGCTTGCGCCGGGACAGTAGCAACAATGAGCAGTTCTTC
CASSLRRDSSNNEQFF
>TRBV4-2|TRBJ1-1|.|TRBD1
TGTGCCAGCAGCTCGTCGACAGGGAGGAACACTGAAGCTTTCTTT
CASSSSTGRNTEAFF
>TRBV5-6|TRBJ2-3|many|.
TGTGCCAGCAGGAGAGGGGCGAGTCCCTATACGCAGTATTTT
CASRRGASPYTQYF
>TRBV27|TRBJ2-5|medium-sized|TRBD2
TGTGCCAGCAGTTTATCGAGGTGGACTAGCGGGGGGCTTGAAGAGACCCAGTACTTC
CASSLSRWTSGGLEETQYF
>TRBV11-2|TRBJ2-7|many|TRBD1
TGTGCCAGCAGCCCTACACCGGACAGGGGGACTCCCTACGAGCAGTACTTC
CASSPTPDRGTPYEQYF
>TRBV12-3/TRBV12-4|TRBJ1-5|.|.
TGTGCCAGCAGTTACGGGGGGCAGGGCAATCAGCCCCAGCATTTT
CASSYGGQGNQPQHF
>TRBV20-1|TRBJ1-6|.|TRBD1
TGCAGTGCGCGGGACAGCTCCTATAATTCACCCCTCCACTTT
CSARDSSYNSPLHF
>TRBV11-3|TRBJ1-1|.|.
TGTGCCAGCAGCTTAGATGACAGAACTGAAGCTTTCTTT
CASSLDDRTEAFF
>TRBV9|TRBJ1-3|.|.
TGTGCCAGCAGCGTAGATATCGGGTTCTCTGGAAACACCATATATTTT
CASSVDIGFSGNTIYF
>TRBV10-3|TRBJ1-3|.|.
TGTGCCATCAGCCCAAATCTGGGGCTTGGAAACACCATATATTTT
CAISPNLGLGNTIYF
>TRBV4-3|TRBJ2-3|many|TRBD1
TGCGCCAGCAGCCAGTTGACAGGGTCAGATACGCAGTATTTT
CASSQLTGSDTQYF
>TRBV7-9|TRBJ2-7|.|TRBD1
TGTGCCAGCAGCTTAGAGACCAGGGGGCCCTCCTACGAGCAGTACTTC
CASSLETRGPSYEQYF
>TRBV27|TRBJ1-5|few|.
TGTGCCAGCAGTTTAGTTGGGAGATCGAGTAGCAATCAGCCCCAGCATTTT
CASSLVGRSSSNQPQHF
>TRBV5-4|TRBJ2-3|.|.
TGTGCCAGCAGCTCCCCTAGCGATAGCACAGATACGCAGTATTTT
CASSSPSDSTDTQYF
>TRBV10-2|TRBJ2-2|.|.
TGCGCCAGCAGTGAATCCGAACAGGGAAGCACCGGGGAGCTGTTTTTT
CASSESEQGSTGELFF
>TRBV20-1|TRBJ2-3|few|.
TGCAGTGCATTGGGGGGCGACGATACGCAGTATTTT
CSALGGDDTQYF
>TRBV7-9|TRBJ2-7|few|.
TGTGCCAGCAGCTCTGGGACCCAGTCGGGCGAGCAGTACTTC
CASSSGTQSGEQYF
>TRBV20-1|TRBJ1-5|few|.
TGCAGTGCCCGGCGTGATGAAGGAGGCAATCAGCCCCAGCATTTT
CSARRDEGGNQPQHF
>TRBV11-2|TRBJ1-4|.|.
TGTGCCAGCAGCATAGTGGGACGCCAGAAACTGTTTTTT
CASSIVGRQKLFF
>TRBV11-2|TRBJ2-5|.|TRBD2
TGTGCCAGCAGCTTACAGGGACTATCCCAAGAGACCCAGTACTTC
CASSLQGLSQETQYF
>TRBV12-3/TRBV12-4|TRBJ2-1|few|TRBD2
TGTGCCAGCAGCCCCCAGCGGGGGGGATACAATGAGCAGTTCTTC
CASSPQRGGYNEQFF